Sequencing of this TCR beta chain was carried out in a study of chronic HIV infection and antiretroviral therapy (dated by TCRdb to the mid-2010s). Library method: 5' RACE. For sequencing, an Illumina MiSeq was employed. TCRdb reran the public reads through fastp at Q25 and MiXCR, keeping productive beta chains. Every CDR3 protein is listed once, alongside the most common genes and DNA of its rows. For this sample the table gives around 30,000 distinct CDR3 sequences, of which over 7% were detected only once. The ten biggest clones cover over 2% of the sample. In this sample, this clonotype turned up a few times. Its antigen is currently not known. Nothing much larger sits one base from this clone, and base qualities are not available. Measured from the cysteine to the phenylalanine, the CDR3 is 14 residues long. The entry retains the CDR3 DNA only, 42 bases that are in frame from base 1. V and J lose 5 bases and 5 bases, and a span of 13 bases separates them. According to the germline V gene, CDR1 reads KGHSH and CDR2 reads LQKENI.

This clonotype originated in an adult who had HIV and had not received antiretroviral therapy, or was an uninfected healthy control (not recorded which). Sequenced input: peripheral blood. The chain is encoded by TRBV18 joined to TRBJ2-1; D gene: possibly TRBD1, on 6 matching bases. The nucleotide sequence is given as TGTGCCAGCTCATACAGGGTGATCGACAATGAGCAGTTCTTC. It codes for CASSYRVIDNEQFF.